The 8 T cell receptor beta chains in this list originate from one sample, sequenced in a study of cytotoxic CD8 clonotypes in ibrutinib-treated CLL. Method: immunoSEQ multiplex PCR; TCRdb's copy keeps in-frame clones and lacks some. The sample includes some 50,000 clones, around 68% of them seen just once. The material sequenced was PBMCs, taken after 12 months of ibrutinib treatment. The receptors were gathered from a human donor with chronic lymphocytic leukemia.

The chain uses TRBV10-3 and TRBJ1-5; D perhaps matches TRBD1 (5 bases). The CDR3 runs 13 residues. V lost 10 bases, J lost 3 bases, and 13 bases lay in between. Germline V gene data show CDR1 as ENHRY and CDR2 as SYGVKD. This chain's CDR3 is CATAQGHNQPQHF. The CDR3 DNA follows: TGTGCCACGGCGCAGGGTCACAATCAGCCCCAGCATTTT.

The CDR3 sequence: CASSRIQDTEAFF. The CDR3 DNA is TGTGCCAGCAGTAGAATACAGGACACTGAAGCTTTCTTT. The chain recombines TRBV6-5 with TRBJ1-1; D is possibly TRBD1 (5 bases). The CDR3 is made up of 13 amino acids. The V and J ends lost 5 bases and 3 bases respectively, with 10 bases between them. In germline, CDR1 is MNHEY, CDR2 SVGAGI.

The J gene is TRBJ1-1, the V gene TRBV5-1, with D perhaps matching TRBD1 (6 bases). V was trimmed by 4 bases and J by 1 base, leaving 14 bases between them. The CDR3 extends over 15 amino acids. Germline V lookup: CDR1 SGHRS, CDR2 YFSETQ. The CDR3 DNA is TGCGCCAGCAGCATAGAACAGGGATCGAACACTGAAGCTTTCTTT. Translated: CASSIEQGSNTEAFF. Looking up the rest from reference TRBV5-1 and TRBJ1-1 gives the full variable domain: KAGVTQTPRYLIKTRGQQVTLSCSPISGHRSVSWYQQTPGQGLQFLFEYFSETQRNKGNFPGRFSGRQFSNSRSEMNVSTLELGDSALYLCASSIEQGSNTEAFFGQGTRLTVV.

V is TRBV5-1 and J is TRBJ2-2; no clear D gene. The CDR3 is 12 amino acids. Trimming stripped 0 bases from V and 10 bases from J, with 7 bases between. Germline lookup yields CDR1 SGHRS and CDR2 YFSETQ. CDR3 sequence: CASSLGAEELFF. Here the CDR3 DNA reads TGCGCCAGCAGCTTGGGCGCGGAGGAGCTGTTTTTT.

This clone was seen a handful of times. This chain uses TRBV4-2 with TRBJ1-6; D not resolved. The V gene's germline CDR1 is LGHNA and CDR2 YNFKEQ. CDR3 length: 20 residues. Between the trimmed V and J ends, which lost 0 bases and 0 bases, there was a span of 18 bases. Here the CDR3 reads CASSQDRTLALSSYNSPLHF. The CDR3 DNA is TGTGCCAGCAGCCAAGATAGGACCTTGGCCCTTAGCTCCTATAATTCACCCCTCCACTTT.

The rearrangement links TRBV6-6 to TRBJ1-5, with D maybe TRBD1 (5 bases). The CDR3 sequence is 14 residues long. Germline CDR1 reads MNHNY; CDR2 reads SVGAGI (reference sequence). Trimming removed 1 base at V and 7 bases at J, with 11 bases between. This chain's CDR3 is CASSYWQGSQPQHF. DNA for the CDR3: TGTGCCAGCAGTTACTGGCAGGGCAGCCAGCCCCAGCATTTT.

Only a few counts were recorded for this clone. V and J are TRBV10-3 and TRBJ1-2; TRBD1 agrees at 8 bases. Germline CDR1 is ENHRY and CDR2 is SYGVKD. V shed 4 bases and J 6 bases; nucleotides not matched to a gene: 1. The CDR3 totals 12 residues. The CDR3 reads CAISGQGNGYTF. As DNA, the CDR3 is TGTGCCATCAGTGGACAGGGGAATGGCTACACCTTC.

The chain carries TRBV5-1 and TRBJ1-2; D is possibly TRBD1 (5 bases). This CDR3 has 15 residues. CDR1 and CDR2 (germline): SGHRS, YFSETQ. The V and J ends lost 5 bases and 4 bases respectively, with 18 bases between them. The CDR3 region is CASRSTDYRTYGYTF. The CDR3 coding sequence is TGCGCCAGCAGATCCACCGATTACAGGACCTATGGCTACACCTTC.